The 10 T cell receptor beta chains in this list originate from one sample, sequenced in a study of T-cell memory formation after mild COVID-19. TCRdb redid the calling of the 5' RACE reads with MiXCR, one entry per CDR3 protein. The sample has fewer than 250,000 distinct CDR3 sequences; around 27% are singletons. The sample consisted of PBMCs or a T cell subset sorted from them (not recorded which). The source is an adult woman who had mild COVID-19 (a few samples of this study predate the infection). Cell type and time point are not known.

This clonotype was seen more than once but under ten times. V usage is TRBV30 and J usage is TRBJ2-3; the D gene is possibly TRBD1 (5 bases). Trimming removed 1 base at V and 0 bases at J, with 14 bases between. CDR1 and CDR2 from the germline V gene are GTSNPN and SVGIG (reference sequence). CDR3 length: 16 residues. CDR3: CAWSASLGASTDTQYF. In nucleotides, the CDR3 is TGTGCCTGGAGTGCCTCCCTAGGGGCTAGCACAGATACGCAGTATTTT.

The V gene is TRBV15, the J gene TRBJ2-3; D unresolved. V was clipped by 4 bases and J by 4 bases, with 12 bases between them. Germline CDR1 LNHNV, CDR2 YYDKDF (reference sequence). The CDR3 is 14 amino acids. The DNA for the CDR3 is TGTGCCACCAGCATGACGAGTTTGGCAGATACGCAGTATTTT. As protein: CATSMTSLADTQYF.

This clonotype has just a few counts. The chain combines TRBV5-1 with TRBJ1-2; no clear D gene. The V and J ends lost 0 bases and 0 bases respectively, with 9 bases between them. The CDR3 runs to 15 residues. The germline gives CDR1 SGHRS, CDR2 YFSETQ. The CDR3 DNA reads as TGCGCCAGCAGCTTGGGCGACGGTCCTAACTATGGCTACACCTTC. Protein: CASSLGDGPNYGYTF.

V usage is TRBV12-3 or TRBV12-4 and J usage is TRBJ2-4, with D unclear. V lost 5 bases to trimming and J lost 0 bases, with 11 bases between them. The CDR3 length is 15 residues. CDR3 sequence: CASSLGTLAKNIQYF. CDR3 sequence (DNA): TGTGCCAGCAGTCTCGGAACGCTAGCCAAAAACATTCAGTACTTC.

The CDR3 here is CASTHGGLNYEQYF. The CDR3 DNA sequence: TGTGCCAGCACCCATGGGGGGCTGAATTACGAGCAGTACTTC. V gene TRBV12-3 or TRBV12-4 combines with J gene TRBJ2-7; D could derive from TRBD1 or TRBD2 (6 bases each). The CDR3 is 14 amino acids. V gave up 7 bases and J gave up 4 bases, with 17 bases separating them.

This clonotype was recorded at least ten times. The chain employs TRBV27 and TRBJ1-5; TRBD1 matches 11 bases. Looked up from germline, CDR1 is MNHEY and CDR2 is SMNVEV (reference sequence). This CDR3 comprises 16 residues. Trimming took 6 bases from V and 7 from J; bases not matched to a gene: 11. The CDR3 sequence: CASRLTGTGGSQPQHF. The CDR3 DNA reads as TGTGCCAGCAGACTGACCGGGACAGGGGGATCACAGCCCCAGCATTTT.

V usage is TRBV6-6 and J usage is TRBJ2-7, with D uncertain. The germline gives CDR1 MNHNY, CDR2 SVGAGI (reference sequence). Between the trimmed V and J ends, which lost 0 bases and 5 bases, there was a span of 8 bases. This CDR3 has 13 residues. The CDR3 reads CASSYSNGDEQYF. The CDR3 DNA sequence: TGTGCCAGCAGTTACTCGAATGGTGACGAGCAGTACTTC.

The chain joins TRBV18 to TRBJ1-2; maybe TRBD1 (6 bases). The CDR3 consists of 14 residues. Germline V gene data show CDR1 as KGHSH and CDR2 as LQKENI. V lost 3 bases and J 6 bases, leaving 14 bases between the germline ends. The CDR3 coding sequence is TGTGCCAGCTCACCCAATACAGGGTTGGATGGCTACACCTTC. Translation: CASSPNTGLDGYTF.

V gene TRBV24-1 combines with J gene TRBJ2-3; 10 nucleotides line up with TRBD1. The CDR3 covers 15 residues. The germline gives CDR1 KGHDR, CDR2 SFDVKD. With V trimmed by 6 bases and J by 4 bases, 6 bases remained unmatched. The DNA of the CDR3 is TGTGCCACCAGTTCCGGGACAGGGGATGCAGATACGCAGTATTTT. Its translation is CATSSGTGDADTQYF.

The chain links TRBV10-3 to TRBJ2-1, with 7 bases that match TRBD1. V shed 2 bases and J 4 bases; nucleotides not matched to a gene: 5. Germline CDR1 and CDR2: ENHRY and SYGVKD. This CDR3 spans 15 amino acids. This CDR3 is CAISETGTDYNEQFF. The DNA of the CDR3 is TGTGCCATCAGTGAGACCGGGACAGATTACAATGAGCAGTTCTTC.